This T cell receptor beta chain is from a study of blood T cell repertoires in COVID-19 (dated by TCRdb to the early 2020s). In terms of the full investigation: Collaborator samples came from the United States, Italy and Spain and covered acute and convalescent phases of COVID-19. The prospective study material was composed of cDNA or gDNA derived from T cells, B-cell-depleted T cells, or PBMCs. The dataset comprised deeply sampled blood TCRbeta repertoires from subjects exposed to, actively infected with, or recovered from COVID-19. The repertoires were released in a freely available public database meant as a resource for research on the immune response to SARS-CoV-2. Samples were obtained from the ongoing ImmuneRACE study (first 160 participants) and from some 1,200 subjects provided by 6 global collaborators. A de-identified subject ID, COVID-19 status, age in years and sex were almost always included in the sample metadata. HLA class I and class II types, where available, came from metadata supplied by the sample provider rather than from assay-based typing. Overall study results and their limits: Clinical and demographic metadata were provided uncurated, with the amount varying by source and participant.

Collaborating institutions collected whole blood in K2EDTA tubes following their own protocols. For TCRbeta analysis, collaborators shipped samples in one of three forms: frozen whole blood, isolated PBMCs, or DNA extracted from either of those sample types. Here V drops 6 bases and J drops 3 bases, and the junction holds 18 bases not matched to any gene. The CDR3 runs 18 amino acids, cysteine and phenylalanine included. Only the CDR3 region is kept as DNA, spanning 54 bases read in frame from base 1. As encoded in the germline V gene (reference sequence), CDR1 is LGHDT while CDR2 is YNNKEL. TCRbeta CDR3 regions were amplified from genomic DNA using the immunoSEQ Assay, a bias-controlled multiplex PCR. As for the authors' bioinformatics: Within the assay, amplification of reference gene primers was used to estimate how many nucleated cells each sample contained. Sequence reads were collapsed and filtered to measure the absolute abundance of every unique TCRbeta CDR3 rearrangement. For each sample, productive Simpson clonality was calculated as the square root of Simpson's diversity index over productive rearrangements. TCRdb provides this immuneACCESS table in a form limited to in-frame rearrangements. Some clones are lacking; in checked studies, under half of them reflect an unresolved V gene, and why the rest are absent is not known. V, J and clone size are those of that table, while D and trimming were read from the DNA. Across this sample there are approximately 230,000 clones, with about 80% seen only once. The top ten clonotypes cover more than 7% of the sample.

A word on this clone: This receptor's antigen is unknown. Base qualities are missing; no much larger clone stands one base away.

The chain couples TRBV3-1 (or the pseudogene TRBV3-2) to TRBJ2-7; TRBD1 matches 9 bases in the middle. This TCR was recovered from a man at least 80 years old with acute or convalescent COVID-19. The specimen sequenced was peripheral blood. Read as DNA, the sequence is TGTGCCAGCAGTCAGAACGTCCGGACAGGGGCTTACCACTACGAGCAGTACTTC. This yields the protein CASSQNVRTGAYHYEQYF.